This T cell receptor beta chain was identified during a study of PD-1 blockade in classical Hodgkin lymphoma. TCRdb's table, derived via immunoSEQ multiplex PCR, lists solely in-frame clones and lacks some. The sample carries roughly 62,000 clones, about nine tenths recorded once. The CDR3 loop spans 14 amino acids. The germline V gene encodes CDR1 LNHDA and CDR2 SQIVND (reference sequence). The V end was cut by 5 bases, the J end by 0 bases, with 8 bases between. All patients experienced relapse after autologous stem cell transplantation, and brentuximab vedotin exposure was variable. Source: peripheral blood mononuclear cells (PBMCs), taken at baseline. This sequence originates from a human donor with classical Hodgkin lymphoma. V and J are TRBV19 and TRBJ1-5; D not certain. CDR3 in amino acids: CASSPPYSNQPQHF. The CDR3 coding sequence is TGTGCCAGTAGTCCCCCCTATAGCAATCAGCCCCAGCATTTT.